These 15 T cell receptor beta chains share one sample of origin, sequenced in a study of TIL therapy for anti-PD-1-resistant metastatic lung cancer. The time point denotes: pre-treatment sample, taken before nivolumab and TIL therapy. The tumor samples were excised metastases, mostly pleural nodules or supraclavicular lymph nodes. This was the immunoSEQ v3 assay. Some clones are missing from TCRdb's copy, which holds only in-frame ones; the method was immunoSEQ multiplex PCR. This table holds roughly 8,000 clones, just under 75% found once. The material sequenced was tumor tissue, taken at baseline. The receptors originated from a person aged 30 to 80 with non-small cell lung cancer.

The V call is TRBV18, the J call TRBJ2-3; no clear D gene. The CDR3 runs 16 residues. The V gene lost 3 bases and the J gene lost 0 bases, with 13 bases spanning the gap. Germline CDR1 and CDR2: KGHSH and LQKENI. For the CDR3, the DNA is TGTGCCAGCTCACCTACAAGCGACATAAGCACAGATACGCAGTATTTT. Amino acid sequence: CASSPTSDISTDTQYF.

The V call is TRBV9, the J call TRBJ2-5; D not resolved. The J call may be faulty, since TRBJ2-7 better matches the DNA end. CDR1 and CDR2 from the germline V gene are SGDLS and YYNGEE. The CDR3 covers 15 residues. This chain's CDR3 is CASSVDLASSYEQYF. CDR3 bases: TGTGCCAGCAGCGTAGATCTGGCTAGCTCCTACGAGCAGTACTTC.

The rearrangement links TRBV28 to TRBJ1-4; D might be TRBD1 (6 bases). CDR3 length: 15 residues. V was shortened by 5 bases and J by 5 bases, with 15 bases between the two germline ends. Germline V lookup: CDR1 MDHEN, CDR2 SYDVKM. CDR3 DNA sequence: TGTGCCAGCAGTACCCGGACAGAATTCAATGAAAAACTGTTTTTT. This translates into CASSTRTEFNEKLFF.

The chain combines TRBV7-2 with TRBJ1-5; 11 positions match TRBD1. The CDR3 is 15 residues long. The germline V gene has CDR1 SGHTA and CDR2 FQGNSA. Trimming removed 5 bases from V and 9 bases from J; junction bases left unmatched: 9. The CDR3: CASSADRGPGVPQHF. CDR3 nucleotide sequence: TGTGCCAGCAGCGCGGACAGGGGGCCGGGGGTGCCCCAGCATTTT.

The V and J genes are TRBV21-1 and TRBJ2-7; the D segment call TRBD2 is taken from the table without a DNA check. TRBV21-1 is marked as a pseudogene. The CDR3 is 14 amino acids. CDR3 sequence: CASSKGLAGYEQYF. DNA for the CDR3: TGTGCCAGCAGCAAGGGACTAGCGGGTTACGAGCAGTACTTC.

The genes are TRBV19 and TRBJ1-6; 7 bases map to TRBD1. The germline CDR1 and CDR2 sequences are LNHDA and SQIVND (reference sequence). The CDR3 has 15 amino acids. V shed 4 bases, J shed 5 bases, and the junction held 5 bases outside the gene matches. CDR3 nucleotides: TGTGCCAGTAGTACCCGGGACAGAGATAATTCACCCCTCCACTTT. Translated: CASSTRDRDNSPLHF.

The DNA for the CDR3 is TGCGCCAGCACGGGCGGGGTACTTGAGCAGTTCTTC. Translated, it gives CASTGGVLEQFF. This chain connects TRBV5-1 to TRBJ2-1; a possible D gene is TRBD2 (6 bases). Germline-derived CDR1 and CDR2 are SGHRS and YFSETQ. With 6 bases removed from V and 9 bases from J, the gap between germline ends came to 13 bases. There are 12 residues in the CDR3.

This chain joins TRBV2 and TRBJ2-5; no clear D gene. This CDR3 is built from 13 residues. The V and J ends lost 2 bases and 4 bases respectively, with 8 bases between them. Germline V CDR1 and CDR2: SNHLY, FYNNEI. As DNA, the CDR3 is TGTGCCAGCAGTGAACAGCTGGGAGAGACCCAGTACTTC. Translated, it gives CASSEQLGETQYF.

This chain connects TRBV21-1 to TRBJ1-1. TRBV21-1 is deemed a pseudogene. The length of the CDR3 is 16 residues. The CDR3 loop is CASRILVYTIRTEAFF. CDR3 bases: TGTGCCAGCAGAATTCTCGTCTACACAATTCGCACTGAAGCTTTCTTT.

The chain couples TRBV19 to TRBJ2-1; the match to TRBD1 covers 9 bases. The V gene's germline CDR1 is LNHDA and CDR2 SQIVND (reference sequence). The CDR3 length is 15 residues. The trim removed 3 bases at V and 7 bases at J, leaving 7 bases unmatched. The CDR3 region has the DNA TGTGCCAGTAGTATTTTGGGACAGGGCATGAATGAGCAGTTCTTC. Protein: CASSILGQGMNEQFF.

This clone has a handful of counts. The V gene is TRBV2, the J gene TRBJ2-5; a possible D gene is TRBD1 (6 bases). The ends were cut back, 6 bases at V and 4 bases at J, with 15 bases in the middle. CDR1 is SNHLY, CDR2 FYNNEI, per germline. The CDR3 extends over 14 amino acids. The CDR3 region has the DNA TGTGCCAGCAGCCGTGACAGGAGGATAGAGACCCAGTACTTC. The encoded protein is CASSRDRRIETQYF.

This sequence joins TRBV6-5 and TRBJ1-2, with D unclear. CDR3 size: 13 residues. Germline CDR1 is MNHEY and CDR2 is SVGAGI. Trimming stripped 4 bases from V and 2 bases from J, with 8 bases between. The CDR3 spells CASSLIGNYGYTF. The CDR3 DNA is TGTGCCAGCAGTTTAATTGGGAACTATGGCTACACCTTC.

The V call is TRBV7-6, the J call TRBJ2-2; D might be TRBD2 (5 bases). Trimming took 1 base from V and 11 from J, leaving 8 bases between them. CDR3 length: 12 residues. Germline CDR1 and CDR2: SGHVS and FNYEAQ. The CDR3 DNA sequence: TGTGCCAGCAGCTTAGTTGGACTTGAGCTGTTTTTT. It yields the protein CASSLVGLELFF.

This chain uses TRBV28 with TRBJ1-5; D gene uncertain. The germline V gene has CDR1 MDHEN and CDR2 SYDVKM. Between the trimmed V and J ends, which lost 5 bases and 0 bases, there was a span of 14 bases. This CDR3 spans 16 amino acids. The CDR3 DNA reads as TGTGCCAGCAGTCGATTCGGGTGGGGTAGCAATCAGCCCCAGCATTTT. Translation gives CASSRFGWGSNQPQHF. Using reference TRBV28 and TRBJ1-5 for the parts outside the CDR3, the full variable domain is DVKVTQSSRYLVKRTGEKVFLECVQDMDHENMFWYRQDPGLGLRLIYFSYDVKMKEKGDIPEGYSVSREKKERFSLILESASTNQTSMYLCASSRFGWGSNQPQHFGDGTRLSIL.

The gene calls are TRBV7-9 and TRBJ1-1, with 8 bases lining up with TRBD1. CDR1 and CDR2 (germline): SEHNR, FQNEAQ (reference sequence). The trim removed 4 bases at V and 1 base at J, leaving 8 bases unmatched. The CDR3 contains 16 residues. The CDR3 coding sequence is TGTGCCAGCAGCTCCGGCTCCGGGACAGGGAACACTGAAGCTTTCTTT. This gives the protein CASSSGSGTGNTEAFF.